Listed below are T cell receptor beta chains from one sample, sequenced in a study of blood T cell repertoires in COVID-19. Generated by immunoSEQ multiplex PCR, the TCRdb table keeps only in-frame clones and is missing some. In the table there are some 210,000 clones, 92% of which are singletons. Material for sequencing was peripheral blood. The receptors were sampled from a man younger than 40 with acute or convalescent COVID-19. Each CDR3 is given with its conserved first and last residue. A D gene is named only where the DNA matches it firmly. Clone size appears in some rows only: once, few, many, or a class for an expanded clone.

d_gene,j_gene,v_gene,abundance,CDR3aa,CDR3nt
NA,TRBJ1-5,TRBV19,NA,CASSNSGGGQPQHF,TGTGCCAGTAGTAACTCCGGGGGTGGACAGCCCCAGCATTTT
NA,TRBJ2-7,TRBV23-1,NA,CASRLRSPYEQYF,TGCGCCAGCAGACTGAGGTCTCCATACGAGCAGTACTTC
NA,TRBJ1-1,TRBV7-9,NA,CASSLSQDTEAFF,TGTGCCAGCAGCTTATCACAGGATACTGAAGCTTTCTTT
TRBD2,TRBJ2-7,TRBV6-5,NA,CASSLADSSSYEQYF,TGTGCCAGCAGCCTAGCGGATTCAAGCTCCTACGAGCAGTACTTC
NA,TRBJ1-2,TRBV29-1,once,CSVDRGYGYTF,TGCAGCGTAGACAGAGGCTATGGCTACACCTTC
NA,TRBJ2-2,TRBV10-1,NA,CASSESRGGTGELFF,TGCGCCAGCAGTGAGTCGAGGGGGGGGACCGGGGAGCTGTTTTTT
TRBD2,TRBJ2-1,TRBV15,NA,CATRDGLAGDMFF,TGTGCCACCAGGGATGGTCTAGCGGGAGATATGTTCTTC
TRBD1,TRBJ2-3,TRBV15,once,CATSGQGANADTQYF,TGTGCCACCTCGGGACAGGGGGCGAATGCAGATACGCAGTATTTT
TRBD2,TRBJ2-2,TRBV5-1,NA,CASSPLPSSSGGAAGELFF,TGCGCCAGCAGCCCCCTCCCGTCGAGTAGCGGGGGGGCGGCCGGGGAGCTGTTTTTT
NA,TRBJ2-3,TRBV28,NA,CASRDGGLRDTQYF,TGTGCCAGCAGAGATGGAGGCCTTAGAGATACGCAGTATTTT
TRBD2,TRBJ2-5,TRBV3-1/TRBV3-2,NA,CASSQAGGAETQYF,TGTGCCAGCAGCCAAGCCGGGGGGGCCGAGACCCAGTACTTC
NA,TRBJ1-6,TRBV28,NA,CASSSPDSSYNSPLHF,TGTGCCAGCAGTTCTCCGGACAGCTCCTATAATTCACCCCTCCACTTT
NA,TRBJ2-2,TRBV5-1,NA,CASGRGLANTGELFF,TGCGCCAGCGGACGGGGTCTCGCGAACACCGGGGAGCTGTTTTTT
TRBD1,TRBJ2-5,TRBV5-1,NA,CASSELVRTGQETQYF,TGCGCCAGCAGTGAGCTCGTGCGGACAGGACAAGAGACCCAGTACTTC
NA,TRBJ2-7,TRBV27,NA,CASSLLPGWNEQYF,TGTGCCAGCAGTTTACTTCCGGGGTGGAACGAGCAGTACTTC
NA,TRBJ1-2,TRBV6-5,NA,CASSYGNRIRRGGYTF,TGTGCCAGCAGTTACGGGAATCGCATCAGAAGGGGTGGCTACACCTTC
TRBD2,TRBJ2-1,TRBV5-1,NA,CASSFSSGASYNEQFF,TGCGCCAGCAGCTTTAGTAGCGGGGCCAGCTACAATGAGCAGTTCTTC
TRBD2,TRBJ2-5,TRBV9,few,CASSVDGSGRAETQYF,TGTGCCAGCAGCGTAGATGGTAGCGGGAGGGCGGAGACCCAGTACTTC
NA,TRBJ1-2,TRBV7-9,few,CASSRRRNYGYTF,TGTGCCAGCAGCCGGAGAAGAAACTATGGCTACACCTTC
TRBD2,TRBJ2-1,TRBV18,NA,CASRTGLAGGEQFF,TGTGCCAGCCGGACGGGACTAGCGGGGGGTGAGCAGTTCTTC
TRBD1,TRBJ2-1,TRBV5-1,NA,CASSLASRDRGGNEQFF,TGCGCCAGCAGCTTGGCCTCCCGGGACAGGGGGGGCAATGAGCAGTTCTTC
TRBD1,TRBJ1-2,TRBV24-1,NA,CATSDSGQGIGYGYTF,TGTGCCACCAGTGATTCAGGACAGGGAATTGGTTATGGCTACACCTTC
NA,TRBJ2-7,TRBV11-2,NA,CASSFTGLEGYEQYF,TGTGCCAGCAGCTTTACAGGGCTCGAGGGGTACGAGCAGTACTTC
NA,TRBJ1-2,TRBV7-2,NA,CASSPGQRGYGYTF,TGTGCCAGCAGCCCAGGACAAAGGGGCTATGGCTACACCTTC
NA,TRBJ1-1,TRBV28,NA,CASSLFTGITEAFF,TGTGCCAGCAGTTTATTTACCGGGATCACTGAAGCTTTCTTT
NA,TRBJ1-5,TRBV2,NA,CASTRESYQPQHF,TGTGCCAGCACCCGGGAAAGCTATCAGCCCCAGCATTTT
TRBD1,TRBJ2-2,TRBV6-1,NA,CASSGQGRSNTGELFF,TGTGCCAGCAGTGGACAGGGGCGTTCGAACACCGGGGAGCTGTTTTTT
NA,TRBJ1-3,TRBV6-5,NA,CASSSPGRGSGNTIYF,TGTGCCAGCAGTTCCCCCGGACGGGGCTCTGGAAACACCATATATTTT
TRBD2,TRBJ2-1,TRBV9,NA,CASSVATSGADNEQFF,TGTGCCAGCAGCGTAGCTACTAGCGGAGCAGACAATGAGCAGTTCTTC
NA,TRBJ2-3,TRBV28,NA,CASQRSGSSTDTQYF,TGTGCCAGCCAACGTAGCGGAAGTAGCACAGATACGCAGTATTTT
NA,TRBJ1-1,TRBV2,NA,CASNNIGGTEAFF,TGTGCCAGCAATAATATTGGGGGGACTGAAGCTTTCTTT
NA,TRBJ2-1,TRBV28,NA,CASRVGGSNEQFF,TGTGCCAGCAGGGTTGGGGGGAGCAATGAGCAGTTCTTC
NA,TRBJ2-2,TRBV28,NA,CASTQVNTGELFF,TGTGCCAGCACCCAGGTGAACACCGGGGAGCTGTTTTTT
TRBD1,TRBJ2-4,TRBV5-1,NA,CASSGGQGSLAKNIQYF,TGCGCCAGCAGCGGGGGACAGGGTTCTCTAGCCAAAAACATTCAGTACTTC
NA,TRBJ1-2,TRBV28,NA,CASTPGHLYGYTF,TGTGCCAGCACACCGGGACACCTCTATGGCTACACCTTC
TRBD1,TRBJ2-7,TRBV5-1,NA,CASSEGQGAHEQYF,TGCGCCAGCAGCGAGGGACAGGGGGCCCACGAGCAGTACTTC
TRBD1,TRBJ1-2,TRBV19,NA,CATVPGQGSGYTF,TGTGCCACCGTACCGGGACAGGGGTCTGGCTACACCTTC
TRBD2,TRBJ2-1,TRBV30,NA,CAWSEGGPNEQFF,TGTGCCTGGAGTGAGGGAGGGCCCAATGAGCAGTTCTTC
NA,TRBJ1-1,TRBV18,NA,CASSPDPGRTEAFF,TGTGCCAGCTCACCTGACCCCGGGAGGACTGAAGCTTTCTTT
TRBD2,TRBJ2-7,TRBV6-5,NA,CASTKLAGGDEQYF,TGTGCCAGCACCAAACTAGCGGGAGGTGACGAGCAGTACTTC
TRBD2,TRBJ2-3,TRBV30,few,CAWIGRGFSTDTQYF,TGTGCCTGGATAGGGCGGGGGTTTTCGACAGATACGCAGTATTTT
NA,TRBJ1-1,TRBV28,NA,CASSLAPGGLNTEAFF,TGTGCCAGCAGTTTAGCTCCTGGGGGCTTGAACACTGAAGCTTTCTTT
NA,TRBJ2-1,TRBV5-1,once,CASSLRSASSYNEQFF,TGCGCCAGCAGCTTGAGATCAGCTAGCTCCTACAATGAGCAGTTCTTC
NA,TRBJ1-5,TRBV24-1,NA,CATSVRGNQPQHF,TGTGCCACCAGTGTCCGGGGGAATCAGCCCCAGCATTTT
NA,TRBJ1-1,TRBV28,NA,CASSLPGFGEAFF,TGTGCCAGCAGTTTACCAGGGTTCGGTGAAGCTTTCTTT
NA,TRBJ2-1,TRBV7-2,NA,CASSPGVIGSSYNEQFF,TGTGCCAGCAGCCCTGGAGTTATCGGTAGCTCCTACAATGAGCAGTTCTTC
NA,TRBJ2-1,TRBV18,once,CASSPRVRRNNEQFF,TGTGCCAGCTCACCACGCGTGAGGAGGAACAATGAGCAGTTCTTC
NA,TRBJ1-1,TRBV10-1,NA,CASSEGSGTEAFF,TGCGCCAGCAGTGAGGGTAGCGGCACTGAAGCTTTCTTT
TRBD1,TRBJ1-6,TRBV27,NA,CASSRHGQGNNSPLHF,TGTGCCAGCAGTCGGCATGGACAGGGAAATAATTCACCCCTCCACTTT
TRBD2,TRBJ2-1,TRBV5-8,NA,CASSKSGRRINEQFF,TGTGCCAGCAGCAAAAGCGGGAGGAGGATCAATGAGCAGTTCTTC
TRBD1,TRBJ2-2,TRBV29-1,once,CSSRTGGNTGELFF,TGCAGCAGTAGGACAGGGGGCAACACCGGGGAGCTGTTTTTT
TRBD1,TRBJ2-1,TRBV11-1,NA,CASSLAGTGPGGEQFF,TGTGCCAGCAGCTTGGCCGGGACAGGGCCCGGTGGTGAGCAGTTCTTC
NA,TRBJ2-2,TRBV30,NA,CAWSVGRAGELFF,TGTGCCTGGAGTGTCGGGCGGGCCGGGGAGCTGTTTTTT
NA,TRBJ2-5,TRBV5-4,NA,CASSPSGPSETQYF,TGTGCCAGCAGTCCCAGTGGGCCGTCGGAGACCCAGTACTTC
NA,TRBJ2-5,TRBV11-2,NA,CASSGTGLYAKTQYF,TGTGCCAGCAGCGGAACAGGGTTATACGCAAAGACCCAGTACTTC